A single sample gave rise to the 13 T cell receptor beta chains below, sequenced in a study of T cells after yellow fever vaccination. MiXCR, run by TCRdb on the 5' RACE reads, gives a single entry per CDR3 protein. The table records roughly 500,000 distinct CDR3 sequences, under 25% of them present only once. The material sequenced was PBMCs, taken 15 days after the yellow fever booster vaccination. The receptors come from a man aged 25-45 years who received the YFV17D yellow fever vaccine.

This chain uses TRBV11-2 with TRBJ2-7; a possible D gene is TRBD1 (6 bases). This CDR3 has 15 amino acids. Germline CDR1 and CDR2: SGHAT and FQNNGV. The V end was cut by 3 bases, the J end by 0 bases, with 12 bases between. CDR3 bases: TGTGCCAGCAGCTTTGGACAGAGAAACTCCTACGAGCAGTACTTC. It encodes CASSFGQRNSYEQYF.

This clonotype showed up many times. This chain connects TRBV5-1 to TRBJ2-1; TRBD2 matches 11 bases. After removal of 3 bases from V and 7 bases from J, the junction contained 0 bases not matched to a gene. This CDR3 contains 13 residues. Looked up from germline, CDR1 is SGHRS and CDR2 is YFSETQ. The CDR3 protein is CASSSSGRNEQFF. The CDR3 nucleotides are TGCGCCAGCAGCTCTAGCGGGAGGAATGAGCAGTTCTTC.

This clonotype has a handful of counts. This chain links TRBV7-9 with TRBJ2-6; TRBD1 matches at 8 bases. The CDR3 is 14 amino acids. Losses at the gene ends were 11 bases for V and 2 bases for J; bases not matched to a gene: 5. The germline V gene has CDR1 SEHNR and CDR2 FQNEAQ (reference sequence). CDR3 nucleotide sequence: TGTGCCTCTCCGGGACAGGCTGGGGCCAACGTCCTGACTTTC. Translated: CASPGQAGANVLTF.

The chain employs TRBV29-1 and TRBJ2-5; D is perhaps TRBD2 (7 bases). The CDR3 contains 19 residues. Germline CDR1 and CDR2: SQVTM and ANQGSEA. Deletions cut 2 bases from V and 0 bases from J, with 25 bases between. The CDR3 DNA follows: TGCAGCGTTGAATCCTACCCGGCGGGGGACAACAAGTACCAAGAGACCCAGTACTTC. Its translation: CSVESYPAGDNKYQETQYF.

This clonotype was found a few times. This chain connects TRBV30 to TRBJ1-6; 12 bases are shared with TRBD1. Per the germline V gene, CDR1 is GTSNPN and CDR2 is SVGIG (reference sequence). The CDR3 consists of 14 residues. The V segment lost 5 bases and the J segment 10 bases; nucleotides outside the gene matches: 6. CDR3 protein: CAWAGQGAQSPLHF. In DNA form, the CDR3 reads TGTGCCTGGGCGGGACAGGGGGCACAATCACCCCTCCACTTT.

The chain uses TRBV29-1 and TRBJ1-5; weak D call: TRBD1 (5 bases). The germline V and J ends were trimmed by 4 bases and 6 bases, with 13 bases remaining between them. Germline V gives CDR1 SQVTM, CDR2 ANQGSEA. The CDR3 sequence is 13 residues long. CDR3 sequence: CSVGGGKLQPQHF. The DNA of the CDR3 is TGCAGCGTTGGGGGGGGGAAACTTCAGCCCCAGCATTTT.

This clonotype was counted between two and nine times. This chain joins TRBV20-1 and TRBJ2-3, with D unresolved. The CDR3 runs 14 residues. Trimming took 3 bases from V and 1 from J, leaving 11 bases between them. Germline loops: CDR1 DFQATT, CDR2 SNEGSKA (reference sequence). CDR3 sequence reads: CSARNAQGTDTQYF. The CDR3 region has the DNA TGCAGTGCTAGGAACGCCCAGGGCACAGATACGCAGTATTTT.

This chain connects TRBV27 to TRBJ2-7; TRBD1 agrees at 8 bases. Losses at the gene ends were 5 bases for V and 3 bases for J; bases not matched to a gene: 9. The germline V gene encodes CDR1 MNHEY and CDR2 SMNVEV (reference sequence). The CDR3 loop spans 15 amino acids. CDR3 region: CASSPNRQGLYEQYF. The CDR3 DNA is TGTGCCAGCAGTCCGAACAGACAGGGGCTCTACGAGCAGTACTTC.

Only a few counts were recorded for this clonotype. The chain is built from TRBV6-5 and TRBJ2-7; tentatively, D is TRBD1 or TRBD2 (6 bases each). Germline lookup yields CDR1 MNHEY and CDR2 SVGAGI. Between the trimmed V and J ends, which lost 4 bases and 0 bases, there was a span of 13 bases. This CDR3 is built from 15 residues. The CDR3 here is CASSLTGRTSYEQYF. The DNA of the CDR3 is TGTGCCAGCAGTTTAACAGGGAGGACCTCCTACGAGCAGTACTTC.

The chain couples TRBV15 to TRBJ1-2, with 8 bases fitting TRBD1. V gave up 5 bases and J gave up 8 bases; unmatched junction bases: 7. Germline-derived CDR1 and CDR2 are LNHNV and YYDKDF (reference sequence). The length of the CDR3 is 13 residues. DNA for the CDR3: TGTGCCACCAGCCCGGACAGGGATAGGGGCTACACCTTC. Translation gives CATSPDRDRGYTF.

Only a few counts were recorded for this clonotype. The chain has TRBV5-1 and TRBJ1-6; D is perhaps TRBD1 (5 bases). CDR1 and CDR2 (germline): SGHRS, YFSETQ. The CDR3 totals 14 residues. The V end lost 4 bases, the J end lost 10 bases, and 15 bases lay between the germline ends. The CDR3 DNA follows: TGCGCCAGCAGCGAAGACAGTCTAGGATCACCCCTCCACTTT. Translation gives CASSEDSLGSPLHF.

V usage is TRBV5-1 and J usage is TRBJ2-1; D call uncertain. CDR1 and CDR2 from the germline V gene are SGHRS and YFSETQ. This CDR3 has 13 amino acids. The V end was cut by 7 bases, the J end by 2 bases, with 10 bases between. DNA of the CDR3: TGCGCCAGCGGATACAGCACCTACAATGAGCAGTTCTTC. As protein: CASGYSTYNEQFF.

This clonotype showed up just a few times. The chain recombines TRBV15 with TRBJ2-5; D gene uncertain. V was clipped by 7 bases and J by 5 bases, with 17 bases between them. CDR3 size: 14 residues. CDR1 and CDR2 (germline): LNHNV, YYDKDF (reference sequence). CDR3 sequence: CATTDLGMDETQYF. CDR3 in DNA: TGTGCCACCACAGACTTAGGGATGGATGAGACCCAGTACTTC.